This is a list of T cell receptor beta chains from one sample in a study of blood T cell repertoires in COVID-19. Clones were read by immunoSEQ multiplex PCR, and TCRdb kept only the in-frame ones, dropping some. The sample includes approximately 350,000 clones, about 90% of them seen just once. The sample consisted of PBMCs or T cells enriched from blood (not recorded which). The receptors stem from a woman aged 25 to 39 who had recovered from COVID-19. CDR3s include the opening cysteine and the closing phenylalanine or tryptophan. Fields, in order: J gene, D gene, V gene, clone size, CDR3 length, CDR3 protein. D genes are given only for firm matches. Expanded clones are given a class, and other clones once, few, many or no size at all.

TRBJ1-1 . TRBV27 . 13 CASSLGQNTEAFF
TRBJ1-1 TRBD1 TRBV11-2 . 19 CASSPRTGGPTGDINRAFF
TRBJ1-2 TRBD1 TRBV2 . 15 CASSLIQGFAAGYTF
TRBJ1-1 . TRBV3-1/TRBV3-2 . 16 CASSQGGSSGATEAFF
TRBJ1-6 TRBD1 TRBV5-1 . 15 CASSLGQGINSPLHF
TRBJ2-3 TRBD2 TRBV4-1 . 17 CASSQRGGGLDADTQYF
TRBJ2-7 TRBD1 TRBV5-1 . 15 CASSLAGQASYEQYF
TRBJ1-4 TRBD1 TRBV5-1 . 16 CASSLGTGFPNEKLFF
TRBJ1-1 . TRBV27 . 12 CASRTTGTEAFF
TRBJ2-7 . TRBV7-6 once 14 CASSRGTSLYEQYF
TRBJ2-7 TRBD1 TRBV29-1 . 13 CSVTTGEVYEQYF
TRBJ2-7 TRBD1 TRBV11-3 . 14 CASSSTGAKDEQYF
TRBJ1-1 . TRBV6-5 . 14 CASSYNPTQAEAFF
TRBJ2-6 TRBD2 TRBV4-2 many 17 CASSQSGSLLGANVLTF
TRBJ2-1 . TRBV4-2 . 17 CASSQGAGSNLVDEQFF
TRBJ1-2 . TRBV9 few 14 CASSPKDTNYGYTF
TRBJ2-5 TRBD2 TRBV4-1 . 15 CASSQLLAGQETQYF
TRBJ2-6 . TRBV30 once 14 CAWSRQGGANVLTF
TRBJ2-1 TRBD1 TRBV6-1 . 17 CASSAFPAGQGPNEQFF
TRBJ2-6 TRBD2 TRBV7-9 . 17 CASSSETSASGANVLTF
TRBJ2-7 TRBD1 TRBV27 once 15 CASSISDRVFYEQYF
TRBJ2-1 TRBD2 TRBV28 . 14 CASSMTSGSDEQFF
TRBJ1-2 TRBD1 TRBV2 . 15 CASSETGGGYSGYTF
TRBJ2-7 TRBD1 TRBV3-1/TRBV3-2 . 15 CASSQEDRRSYEQYF
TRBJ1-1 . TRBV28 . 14 CASSRSYGFAEAFF
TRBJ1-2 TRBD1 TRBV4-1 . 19 CASSQLTGTKGAKESGYTF
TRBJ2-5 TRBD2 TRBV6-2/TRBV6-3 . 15 CASSYQREVQETQYF
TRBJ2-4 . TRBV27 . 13 CASSLGTGDIQYF
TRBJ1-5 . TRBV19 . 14 CASSITQGSQPQHF
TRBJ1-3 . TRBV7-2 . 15 CASSETVSPGNTIYF
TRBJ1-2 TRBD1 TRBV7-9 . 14 CASSLGQGNYGYTF
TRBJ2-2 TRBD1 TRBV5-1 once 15 CASSPGQGANGELFF
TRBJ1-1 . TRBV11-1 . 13 CASSFSVNTEAFF
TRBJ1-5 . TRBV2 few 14 CASSQDYSNQPQHF
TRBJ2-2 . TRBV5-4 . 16 CASSLGGQKITGELFF
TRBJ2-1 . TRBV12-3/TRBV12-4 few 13 CASSQDNPNEQFF
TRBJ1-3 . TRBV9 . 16 CASSVDPVPSGNTIYF
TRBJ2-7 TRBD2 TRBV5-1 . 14 CASVETSGSYEQYF
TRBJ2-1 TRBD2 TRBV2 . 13 CASSRDYFNEQFF
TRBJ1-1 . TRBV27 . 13 CASSLSRRGKAFF
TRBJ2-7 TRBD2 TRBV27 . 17 CASSPLSGRSPRNEQYF
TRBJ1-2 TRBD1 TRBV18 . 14 CASSPPDRGSGYTF
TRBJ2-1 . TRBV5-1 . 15 CASSLSGDSYNEQFF
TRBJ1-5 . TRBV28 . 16 CASSSPSPGGNQPQHF
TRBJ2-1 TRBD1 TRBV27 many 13 CATRTGAANEQFF
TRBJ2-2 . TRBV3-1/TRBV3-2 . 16 CASSQGSGGGTGELFF
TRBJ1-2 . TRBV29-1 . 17 CSVEQDLRKHENYGYTF
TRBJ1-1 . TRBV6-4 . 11 CATRYGSEAFF
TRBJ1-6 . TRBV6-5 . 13 CASSPVLNSPLHF
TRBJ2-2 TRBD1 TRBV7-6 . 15 CASSRPGQDTGELFF
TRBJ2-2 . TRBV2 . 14 CAHGGRRETGELFF
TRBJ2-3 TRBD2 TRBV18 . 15 CASSPASGGADTQYF
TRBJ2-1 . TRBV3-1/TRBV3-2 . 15 CASSPPGTHVNEQFF
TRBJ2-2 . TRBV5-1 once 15 CASVSMAQGAGELFF
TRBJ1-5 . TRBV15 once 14 CATSAGLGNQPQHF